This TCR beta chain derives from a study of blood T cell repertoires in COVID-19. At the level of the study: Nucleic acid was either cDNA or gDNA, and it came from T cells, B-cell-depleted T cells, or PBMCs.

The table lists this clone with a few counts. Other DNA sequences of this sample code for an identical CDR3. Trimming pared 6 bases from V and 4 bases from J, leaving 15 bases between. CDR1 is MNHEY, CDR2 SVGAGI, per germline. This CDR3 is 14 amino acids long. Seattle enrolled patients during active infection and tracked them longitudinally. Per the original data handling: Estimation of nucleated cell counts was performed using reference gene primer amplification. Assay: immunoSEQ multiplex PCR; the TCRdb copy retains only in-frame clones and omits some. The V and J calls and clone size were taken over from that table, and D and trimming were inferred from the DNA. The data show fewer than 600,000 clones, roughly nine tenths seen once.

This receptor was identified in a man between 18 and 35 years old with COVID-19, enrolled during active disease. Material: peripheral blood. The chain combines TRBV6-5 with TRBJ1-2; D perhaps matches TRBD1 (5 bases). CDR3 nucleotides: TGTGCCAGCAGCCTCAGCCAGGGTCGCTATGGCTACACCTTC. It encodes CASSLSQGRYGYTF.